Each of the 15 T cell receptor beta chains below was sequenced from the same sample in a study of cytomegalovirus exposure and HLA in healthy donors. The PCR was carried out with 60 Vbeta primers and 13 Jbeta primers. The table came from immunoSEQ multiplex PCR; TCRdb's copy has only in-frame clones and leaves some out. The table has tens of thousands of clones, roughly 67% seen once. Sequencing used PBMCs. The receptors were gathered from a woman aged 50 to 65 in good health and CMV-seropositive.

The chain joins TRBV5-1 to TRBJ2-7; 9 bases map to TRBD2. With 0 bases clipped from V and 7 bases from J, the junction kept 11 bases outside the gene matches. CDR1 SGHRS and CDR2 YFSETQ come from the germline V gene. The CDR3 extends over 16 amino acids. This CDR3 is CASSLVVAGELREQYF. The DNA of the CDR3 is TGCGCCAGCAGCTTGGTCGTAGCGGGGGAGCTGAGGGAGCAGTACTTC.

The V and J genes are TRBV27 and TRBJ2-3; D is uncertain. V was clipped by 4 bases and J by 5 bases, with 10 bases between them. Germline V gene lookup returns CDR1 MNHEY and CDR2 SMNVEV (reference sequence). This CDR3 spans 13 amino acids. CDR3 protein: CASSSSRGDTQYF. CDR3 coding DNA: TGTGCCAGCAGTTCATCCCGCGGAGATACGCAGTATTTT.

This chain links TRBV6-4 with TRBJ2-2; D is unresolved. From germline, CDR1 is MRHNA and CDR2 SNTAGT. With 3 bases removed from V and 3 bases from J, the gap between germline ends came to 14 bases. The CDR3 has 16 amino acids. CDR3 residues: CASSELTAGHTGELFF. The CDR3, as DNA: TGTGCCAGCAGTGAACTCACGGCAGGCCACACCGGGGAGCTGTTTTTT.

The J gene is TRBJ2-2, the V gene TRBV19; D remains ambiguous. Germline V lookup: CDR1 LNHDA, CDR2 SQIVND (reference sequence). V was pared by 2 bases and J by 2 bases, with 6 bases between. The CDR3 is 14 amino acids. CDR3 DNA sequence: TGTGCCAGTAGTATAAGAGGAAACACCGGGGAGCTGTTTTTT. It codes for CASSIRGNTGELFF.

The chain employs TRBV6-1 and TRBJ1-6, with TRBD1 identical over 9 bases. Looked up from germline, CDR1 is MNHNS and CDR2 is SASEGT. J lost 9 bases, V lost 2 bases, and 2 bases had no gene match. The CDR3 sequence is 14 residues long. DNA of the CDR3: TGTGCCAGCAGTGAATTGACAGGGGGTTCACCCCTCCACTTT. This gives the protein CASSELTGGSPLHF.

CDR3 region: CASSIVGTGGHGYTF. The CDR3 region has the DNA TGTGCCAGTAGTATAGTAGGGACAGGGGGCCATGGCTACACCTTC. The chain employs TRBV19 and TRBJ1-2; 12 nucleotides agree with TRBD1. J gave up 6 bases and V 1 base, and 3 bases lay outside the gene matches. This CDR3 contains 15 residues. Germline values: CDR1 LNHDA, CDR2 SQIVND (reference sequence).

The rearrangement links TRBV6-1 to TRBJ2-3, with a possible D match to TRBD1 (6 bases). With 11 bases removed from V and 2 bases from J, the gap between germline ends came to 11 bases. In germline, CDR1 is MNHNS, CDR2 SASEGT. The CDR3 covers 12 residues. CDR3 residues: CASQGVTDTQYF. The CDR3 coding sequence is TGTGCCTCACAGGGTGTCACAGATACGCAGTATTTT.

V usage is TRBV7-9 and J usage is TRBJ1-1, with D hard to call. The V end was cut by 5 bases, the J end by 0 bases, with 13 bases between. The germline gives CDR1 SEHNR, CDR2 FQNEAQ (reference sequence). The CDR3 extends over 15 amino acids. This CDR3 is CASSPLPGMNTEAFF. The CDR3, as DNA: TGTGCCAGCAGCCCGCTCCCGGGTATGAACACTGAAGCTTTCTTT.

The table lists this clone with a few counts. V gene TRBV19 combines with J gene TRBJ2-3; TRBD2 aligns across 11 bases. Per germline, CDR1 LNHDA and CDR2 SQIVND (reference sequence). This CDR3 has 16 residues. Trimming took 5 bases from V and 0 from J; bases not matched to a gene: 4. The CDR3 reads CASSPRLAGSTDTQYF. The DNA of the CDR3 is TGTGCCAGTAGTCCAAGACTAGCGGGGAGCACAGATACGCAGTATTTT.

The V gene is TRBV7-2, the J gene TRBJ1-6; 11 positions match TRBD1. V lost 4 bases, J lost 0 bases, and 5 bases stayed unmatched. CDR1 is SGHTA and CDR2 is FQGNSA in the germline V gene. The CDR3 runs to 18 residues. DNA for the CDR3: TGTGCCAGCAGCTCGGACAGGGGGCCGAGCTCCTATAATTCACCCCTCCACTTT. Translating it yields CASSSDRGPSSYNSPLHF.

CDR3 protein: CASSQVSGGADTQYF. The CDR3 coding sequence is TGTGCCAGCAGCCAAGTAAGCGGGGGGGCAGATACGCAGTATTTT. V usage is TRBV4-2 and J usage is TRBJ2-3; 10 positions match TRBD2. The CDR3 totals 15 residues. Germline V lookup: CDR1 LGHNA, CDR2 YNFKEQ. With V trimmed by 1 base and J by 4 bases, 2 bases remained unmatched.

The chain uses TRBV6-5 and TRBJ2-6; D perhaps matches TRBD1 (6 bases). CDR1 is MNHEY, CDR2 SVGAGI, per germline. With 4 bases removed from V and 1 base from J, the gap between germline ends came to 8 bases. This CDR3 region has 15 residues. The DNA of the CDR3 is TGTGCCAGCAGTTCAACAGGGTCTGGGGCCAACGTCCTGACTTTC. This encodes CASSSTGSGANVLTF.

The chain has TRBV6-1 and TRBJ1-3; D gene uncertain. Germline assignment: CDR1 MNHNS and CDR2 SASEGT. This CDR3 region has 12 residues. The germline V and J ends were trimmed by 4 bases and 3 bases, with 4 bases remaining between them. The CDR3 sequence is CASSGDGNTIYF. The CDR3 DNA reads TGTGCCAGCAGTGGAGATGGAAACACCATATATTTT.

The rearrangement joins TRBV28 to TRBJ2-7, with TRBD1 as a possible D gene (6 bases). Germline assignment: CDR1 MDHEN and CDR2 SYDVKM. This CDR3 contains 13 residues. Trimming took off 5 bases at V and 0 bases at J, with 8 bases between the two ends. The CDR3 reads CASSTGNSYEQYF. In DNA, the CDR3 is TGTGCCAGCAGTACAGGGAACTCCTACGAGCAGTACTTC.

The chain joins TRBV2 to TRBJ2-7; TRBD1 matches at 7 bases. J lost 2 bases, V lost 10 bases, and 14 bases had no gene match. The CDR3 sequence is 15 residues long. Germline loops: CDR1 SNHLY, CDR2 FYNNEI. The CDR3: CATEAVAGGAYEQYF. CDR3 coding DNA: TGTGCCACAGAAGCAGTAGCAGGGGGAGCCTACGAGCAGTACTTC.